Shown below are 20 T cell receptor beta chains from a single sample sequenced in a study of beta chain features in type 1 diabetes. General study points: TCRB CDR3s were moderately but significantly shorter in Type 1 diabetes patients in all four CD4+ subsets.

The entirety of the isolated RNA underwent reverse transcription, so expressed TCRB transcripts were sequenced. Using immunoSEQ multiplex PCR, the repertoire was profiled, and TCRdb retains in-frame clones only, with some absent. This table has some 44,000 clones, roughly 68% appearing once. Their antigen targets remain unknown. The sample was Tregs from blood. These receptors were collected from a woman aged 18-29 years with type 1 diabetes.

This clone has more than one count but fewer than ten. The V gene is TRBV7-9, the J gene TRBJ2-3; 15 bases line up with TRBD2. V was clipped by 5 bases and J by 8 bases; unmatched bases: 8. Per the germline V gene, CDR1 is SEHNR and CDR2 is FQNEAQ (reference sequence). The CDR3 length is 16 residues. CDR3 bases: TGTGCCAGCAGCATCCCCCCGGGACTAGCGGGAGGTACGCAGTATTTT. Translation: CASSIPPGLAGGTQYF.

The V call is TRBV20-1, the J call TRBJ2-1; 8 bases fit TRBD1. Germline V gene data show CDR1 as DFQATT and CDR2 as SNEGSKA (reference sequence). The CDR3 is made up of 10 amino acids. V lost 8 bases to trimming and J lost 6 bases; unmatched junction nucleotides: 0. The CDR3 here is CSTGGNEQFF. In nucleotides, the CDR3 is TGCAGTACAGGGGGCAATGAGCAGTTCTTC.

CDR3 residues: CASSWLSGSPYEQYF. CDR3 nucleotide sequence: TGCGCCAGCAGCTGGTTGAGCGGGAGCCCGTACGAGCAGTACTTC. V and J are TRBV5-1 and TRBJ2-7; 8 nucleotides match TRBD2. Germline loops: CDR1 SGHRS, CDR2 YFSETQ. V gave up 3 bases and J gave up 4 bases; unmatched junction bases: 9. The length of the CDR3 is 15 residues. Using reference TRBV5-1 and TRBJ2-7 for the parts outside the CDR3, the full variable domain is KAGVTQTPRYLIKTRGQQVTLSCSPISGHRSVSWYQQTPGQGLQFLFEYFSETQRNKGNFPGRFSGRQFSNSRSEMNVSTLELGDSALYLCASSWLSGSPYEQYFGPGTRLTVT.

The chain has TRBV4-1 and TRBJ1-2, with 7 bases matching TRBD1. The CDR3 is made up of 16 amino acids. Looked up from germline, CDR1 is MGHRA and CDR2 is YSYEKL. V shed 4 bases and J 0 bases; nucleotides not matched to a gene: 8. CDR3 coding DNA: TGCGCCAGCAGCCCCCTGGGGACAGTTACTAACTATGGCTACACCTTC. Protein: CASSPLGTVTNYGYTF.

V gene TRBV7-2 combines with J gene TRBJ2-7; D is ambiguous. The CDR3 is 13 residues long. V dropped 2 bases and J dropped 4 bases, with 9 bases sitting between them. Germline V gives CDR1 SGHTA, CDR2 FQGNSA. The CDR3 DNA is TGTGCCAGCAGCTTATTTATTTTGTACGAGCAGTACTTC. Amino acids: CASSLFILYEQYF.

The chain carries TRBV7-3 and TRBJ2-5; possible D gene TRBD1, 6 bases. Trimming took 8 bases from V and 5 from J, leaving 15 bases between them. This CDR3 has 13 residues. CDR1 is SGHTA and CDR2 is FQGTGA in the germline V gene. DNA of the CDR3: TGTGCCAGCTACGACAGGCGGAACGAGACCCAGTACTTC. Protein sequence: CASYDRRNETQYF.

This chain uses TRBV7-2 with TRBJ1-5, with 9 bases identical to TRBD1. The CDR3 runs 15 residues. The germline CDR1 and CDR2 sequences are SGHTA and FQGNSA. V was pared by 5 bases and J by 5 bases, with 7 bases of the junction left unmatched. The CDR3 bases are TGTGCCAGCAGCCCGGACAGGGGACGTGATCAGCCCCAGCATTTT. Its translation is CASSPDRGRDQPQHF.

In this sample, this clone turned up once. The chain uses TRBV19 and TRBJ2-2; 10 bases line up with TRBD2. The CDR3 is 19 amino acids. The V segment lost 7 bases and the J segment 3 bases; nucleotides outside the gene matches: 17. The germline V gene has CDR1 LNHDA and CDR2 SQIVND (reference sequence). For the CDR3, the DNA is TGTGCCAGTATTCGTTTAGGGCTAGCGGGGGCAAATGACACCGGGGAGCTGTTTTTT. Encoded protein: CASIRLGLAGANDTGELFF.

This chain links TRBV7-2 with TRBJ2-3, with TRBD2 matching 12 bases. Germline V gene lookup returns CDR1 SGHTA and CDR2 FQGNSA. CDR3 length: 18 amino acids. Germline trimming cut 3 bases from V and 5 bases from J; bases unmatched to any gene: 12. DNA for the CDR3: TGTGCCAGCAGCTTTCGTCTAGCGGGAGGGCCGGTCCGAGATACGCAGTATTTT. Its protein product is CASSFRLAGGPVRDTQYF.

The chain recombines TRBV4-3 with TRBJ1-6; tentative D call: TRBD1 (6 bases). The CDR3 totals 18 residues. In germline, CDR1 is LGHNA, CDR2 YSLEER. V was clipped by 3 bases and J by 0 bases, with 15 bases between them. The CDR3 loop is CASSQSGTRSSYNSPLHF. The CDR3 DNA sequence: TGCGCCAGCAGCCAGTCAGGGACACGTAGCTCCTATAATTCACCCCTCCACTTT.

This chain connects TRBV7-9 to TRBJ1-4; D gene ambiguous. CDR1 and CDR2 (germline): SEHNR, FQNEAQ (reference sequence). Between the trimmed V and J ends, which lost 2 bases and 5 bases, there was a span of 9 bases. The CDR3 consists of 14 residues. The CDR3 DNA follows: TGTGCCAGCAGCTTACAGGCCAGGAATGAAAAACTGTTTTTT. It is translated as CASSLQARNEKLFF.

V usage is TRBV21-1 and J usage is TRBJ1-1. TRBV21-1 is labeled a pseudogene. The CDR3 has 15 residues. As DNA, the CDR3 is TGTGCCAGCAGCAAAGGGGGAGGGTTCAATGCTGAAGCTTTCTTT. This sequence encodes CASSKGGGFNAEAFF.

This rearrangement joins TRBV10-3 to TRBJ1-4, with D hard to call. The ends were cut back, 5 bases at V and 4 bases at J, with 20 bases in the middle. The germline gives CDR1 ENHRY, CDR2 SYGVKD. The CDR3 spans 17 residues. This CDR3 reads CAISPSPPVAVNEKLFF. DNA of the CDR3: TGTGCCATCAGTCCCTCCCCCCCTGTAGCGGTTAATGAAAAACTGTTTTTT.

This clone was detected once. The chain links TRBV21-1 to TRBJ2-7; the table's TRBD2 call for D was not verified on the DNA. TRBV21-1 is assigned pseudogene status. This CDR3 contains 17 residues. For the CDR3, the DNA is TGTGCCAGCAGCTCGATAAAAGGGAGCCCCTCTTCCTACGAGCAGTACTTC. Its translation is CASSSIKGSPSSYEQYF.

Only a few counts were recorded for this clone. The genes are TRBV14 and TRBJ1-2; maybe TRBD1 (5 bases). The V end was cut by 1 base, the J end by 7 bases, with 19 bases between. The V gene's germline CDR1 is SGHDN and CDR2 FVKESK. This CDR3 comprises 16 residues. In nucleotides, the CDR3 is TGTGCCAGCAGCCAAGTAGGTGGACACTCACTGGGTGGCTACACCTTC. As protein: CASSQVGGHSLGGYTF.

This chain links TRBV10-3 with TRBJ2-3, with D perhaps matching TRBD2 (6 bases). Germline CDR1 ENHRY, CDR2 SYGVKD. The CDR3 extends over 16 amino acids. With 6 bases removed from V and 0 bases from J, the gap between germline ends came to 16 bases. The CDR3 nucleotides are TGTGCCATCAGCCGGGGGTCCCAAAGAAGCACAGATACGCAGTATTTT. It yields the protein CAISRGSQRSTDTQYF.

The chain carries TRBV7-2 and TRBJ1-2; D remains ambiguous. The germline CDR1 and CDR2 sequences are SGHTA and FQGNSA. V was pared by 5 bases and J by 0 bases, with 13 bases between. This CDR3 comprises 15 residues. CDR3 region: CASSPERIANYGYTF. The CDR3 DNA reads as TGTGCCAGCAGCCCTGAAAGAATAGCTAACTATGGCTACACCTTC.

The chain recombines TRBV10-3 with TRBJ2-3, with TRBD2 matching over 9 bases. The CDR3 sequence is 19 residues long. With V trimmed by 3 bases and J by 1 base, 14 bases remained unmatched. The germline gives CDR1 ENHRY, CDR2 SYGVKD. The CDR3 DNA reads as TGTGCCATCAGTGATACTAGCGGGCGCGCCCATTCCCGCACAGATACGCAGTATTTT. This encodes CAISDTSGRAHSRTDTQYF.

This clone was recorded only once. The rearrangement links TRBV7-9 to TRBJ2-1; 8 positions agree with TRBD1. J lost 0 bases, V lost 4 bases, and 14 bases had no gene match. The CDR3 is 19 residues long. Germline V gene lookup returns CDR1 SEHNR and CDR2 FQNEAQ (reference sequence). CDR3 in amino acids: CASSSPGTGGGSSYNEQFF. The DNA for the CDR3 is TGTGCCAGCAGCTCCCCCGGGACAGGAGGAGGTAGCTCCTACAATGAGCAGTTCTTC.

This chain links TRBV9 with TRBJ2-1, with D hard to call. The CDR3 sequence is 12 residues long. V gave up 0 bases and J gave up 6 bases, with 4 bases separating them. From germline, CDR1 is SGDLS and CDR2 YYNGEE. CDR3 sequence reads: CASSVAFNEQFF. The CDR3 DNA is TGTGCCAGCAGCGTAGCGTTCAATGAGCAGTTCTTC.